This entry lists 8 T cell receptor beta chains sequenced from one sample in a study of blood T cell repertoires in COVID-19. Assay: immunoSEQ multiplex PCR; the TCRdb copy retains only in-frame clones and omits some. The sample has over 100,000 clones, around 80% seen once. Source material: peripheral blood. The receptors stem from a human donor in a cohort sampled during active or convalescent COVID-19.

The CDR3, as DNA: TGCGCCAGCAGCCAAGAGGTAGGACACCTCACCGGGGAGCTGTTTTTT. Translation: CASSQEVGHLTGELFF. The rearrangement links TRBV4-3 to TRBJ2-2, with D perhaps TRBD1 (5 bases). The CDR3 sequence is 16 residues long. CDR1 and CDR2 (germline): LGHNA, YSLEER. V shed 0 bases and J shed 4 bases, with 12 bases lying between them.

The chain is built from TRBV5-1 and TRBJ2-5; 9 bases match TRBD1. Germline CDR1 SGHRS, CDR2 YFSETQ. V was pared by 0 bases and J by 3 bases, with 6 bases of the junction left unmatched. The CDR3 covers 16 residues. This CDR3 is CASSLAGTGREETQYF. Here the CDR3 DNA reads TGCGCCAGCAGCTTGGCGGGGACAGGGAGGGAAGAGACCCAGTACTTC.

The chain recombines TRBV2 with TRBJ1-6; TRBD1 aligns across 9 bases. This CDR3 is 14 amino acids long. The germline gives CDR1 SNHLY, CDR2 FYNNEI. The trim removed 4 bases at V and 7 bases at J, leaving 2 bases unmatched. CDR3 residues: CASSGQGGNSPLHF. The CDR3 region has the DNA TGTGCCAGCAGTGGACAGGGGGGAAATTCACCCCTCCACTTT.

The V and J genes are TRBV5-6 and TRBJ2-6, with D tentatively TRBD1 (5 bases). The V gene lost 3 bases and the J gene lost 0 bases, with 16 bases spanning the gap. The CDR3 length is 18 residues. From germline, CDR1 is SGHDT and CDR2 YYEEEE. The CDR3 sequence: CASSSTDRLLSGANVLTF. CDR3 sequence (DNA): TGTGCCAGCAGCTCAACAGACAGACTCCTCTCTGGGGCCAACGTCCTGACTTTC. Using reference TRBV5-6 and TRBJ2-6 for the parts outside the CDR3, the full variable domain is DAGVTQSPTHLIKTRGQQVTLRCSPKSGHDTVSWYQQALGQGPQFIFQYYEEEERQRGNFPDRFSGHQFPNYSSELNVNALLLGDSALYLCASSSTDRLLSGANVLTFGAGSRLTVL.

V usage is TRBV7-3 and J usage is TRBJ2-1; TRBD2 matches at 9 bases. Germline V gene lookup returns CDR1 SGHTA and CDR2 FQGTGA. This CDR3 region has 15 residues. J gave up 7 bases and V 2 bases, and 6 bases lay outside the gene matches. The CDR3 protein is CASSLVAGDENEQFF. CDR3 DNA: TGTGCCAGCAGCTTAGTAGCGGGAGACGAAAATGAGCAGTTCTTC.

This chain joins TRBV6-6 and TRBJ2-3; the match to TRBD1 covers 8 bases. The CDR3 has 20 amino acids. Looked up from germline, CDR1 is MNHNY and CDR2 is SVGAGI (reference sequence). Trimming took 6 bases from V and 3 from J; bases not matched to a gene: 23. For the CDR3, the DNA is TGTGCCAGCAGCCCCGGGACAGGAGACCTTCTAGCGTATGGAACAGATACGCAGTATTTT. It codes for CASSPGTGDLLAYGTDTQYF.

The gene calls are TRBV10-3 and TRBJ1-4, with D perhaps matching TRBD1 (5 bases). Germline V gives CDR1 ENHRY, CDR2 SYGVKD. There are 13 residues in the CDR3. Trimming left V 0 bases short and J 10 bases short, with 9 bases between. DNA of the CDR3: TGTGCCATCAGTGAGTCGACAGCTGCAAAACTGTTTTTT. This sequence encodes CAISESTAAKLFF.

This chain links TRBV5-5 with TRBJ2-5, with D possibly being TRBD2 (7 bases). The CDR3 length is 16 residues. V was pared by 2 bases and J by 5 bases, with 19 bases between. The germline V gene encodes CDR1 SGHKS and CDR2 YYEKEE (reference sequence). CDR3 loop: CASSFAPGGRMETQYF. DNA for the CDR3: TGTGCCAGCAGCTTTGCGCCGGGGGGCAGAATGGAGACCCAGTACTTC. Full variable domain (outside the CDR3, taken from reference TRBV5-5 and TRBJ2-5): DAGVTQSPTHLIKTRGQQVTLRCSPISGHKSVSWYQQVLGQGPQFIFQYYEKEERGRGNFPDRFSARQFPNYSSELNVNALLLGDSALYLCASSFAPGGRMETQYFGPGTRLLVL.